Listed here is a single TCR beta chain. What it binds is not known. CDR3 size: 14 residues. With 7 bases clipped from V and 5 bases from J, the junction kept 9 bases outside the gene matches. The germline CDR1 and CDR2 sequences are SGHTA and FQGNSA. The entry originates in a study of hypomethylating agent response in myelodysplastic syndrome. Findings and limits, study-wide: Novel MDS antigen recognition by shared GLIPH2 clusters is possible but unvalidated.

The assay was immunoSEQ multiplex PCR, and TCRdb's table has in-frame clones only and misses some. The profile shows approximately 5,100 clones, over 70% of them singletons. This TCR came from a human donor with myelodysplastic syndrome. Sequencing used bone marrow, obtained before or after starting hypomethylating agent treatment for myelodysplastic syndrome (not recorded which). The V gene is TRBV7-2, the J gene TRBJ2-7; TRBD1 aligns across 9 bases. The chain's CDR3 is CASNPGTGYHEQYF. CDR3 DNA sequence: TGTGCCAGCAACCCCGGGACAGGGTACCACGAGCAGTACTTC.